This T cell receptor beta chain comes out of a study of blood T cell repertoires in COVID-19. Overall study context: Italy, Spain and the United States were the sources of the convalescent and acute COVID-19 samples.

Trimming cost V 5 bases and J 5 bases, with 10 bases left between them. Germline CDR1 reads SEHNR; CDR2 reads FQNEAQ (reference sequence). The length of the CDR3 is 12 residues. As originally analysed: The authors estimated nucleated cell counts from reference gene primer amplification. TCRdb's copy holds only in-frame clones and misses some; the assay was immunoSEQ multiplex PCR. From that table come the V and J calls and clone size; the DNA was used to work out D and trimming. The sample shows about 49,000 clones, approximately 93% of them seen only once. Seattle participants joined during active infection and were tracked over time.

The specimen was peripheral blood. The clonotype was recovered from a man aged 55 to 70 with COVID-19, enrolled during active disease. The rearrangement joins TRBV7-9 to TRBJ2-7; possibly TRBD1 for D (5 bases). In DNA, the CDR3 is TGTGCCAGCAGCGCCCAGGGCCACGAGCAGTACTTC. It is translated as CASSAQGHEQYF.